The present TCR beta chain was sequenced within a study of CD8 T cells in Susac syndrome. The CDR3 consists of 14 residues. V gave up 2 bases and J gave up 3 bases; unmatched junction bases: 6. Germline V gene lookup returns CDR1 GTSNPN and CDR2 SVGIG (reference sequence). cDNA came from about 0.51 to 1 ug RNA primed by random hexamers. The authors amplified TCR beta CDR3 across 54 Vbeta and 13 Jbeta using immunoSEQ multiplex PCR. TCRdb re-analysed the immunoSEQ multiplex PCR reads in MiXCR, keeping a single row per CDR3 protein. The table lists 150,000 to 250,000 distinct CDR3 sequences, about 95% of them singletons. CD8+ and CD4+ T cells taken from blood had their TCR beta sequenced. Negative isolation was applied to CD8+ and CD4+ T cells, and FACS enrichment was applied to TEMRA cells.

This sequence was found in a human donor with multiple sclerosis. V is TRBV30 and J is TRBJ2-7; 8 nucleotides match TRBD1. Material for sequencing was CD4+ T cells from PBMCs. In DNA form, the CDR3 reads TGTGCCTGGAGTACTCGACAGGGGCACTACGAGCAGTACTTC. Its protein is CAWSTRQGHYEQYF.